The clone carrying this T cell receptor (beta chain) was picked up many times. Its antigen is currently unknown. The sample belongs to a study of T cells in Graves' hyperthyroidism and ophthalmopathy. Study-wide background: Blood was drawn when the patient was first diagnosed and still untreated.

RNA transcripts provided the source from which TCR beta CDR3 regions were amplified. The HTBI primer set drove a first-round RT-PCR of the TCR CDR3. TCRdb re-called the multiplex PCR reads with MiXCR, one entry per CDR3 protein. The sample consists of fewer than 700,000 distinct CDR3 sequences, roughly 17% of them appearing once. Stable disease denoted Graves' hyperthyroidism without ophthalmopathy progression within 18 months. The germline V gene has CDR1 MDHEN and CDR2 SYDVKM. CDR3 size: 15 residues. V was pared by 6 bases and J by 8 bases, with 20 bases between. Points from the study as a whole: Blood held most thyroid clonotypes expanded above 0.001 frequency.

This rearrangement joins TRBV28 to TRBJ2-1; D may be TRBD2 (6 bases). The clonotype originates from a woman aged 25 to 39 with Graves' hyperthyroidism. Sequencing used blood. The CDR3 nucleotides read TGTGCCAGCAGCGGGGGAGGTACTAGCTGGGATGAGCAGTTCTTC. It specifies CASSGGGTSWDEQFF.